This TCR beta chain originates from a study of response to subunit inactivated influenza vaccine. Study-wide points: Researchers suggested that each seasonal influenza vaccination recruits few new T cells.

The germline gives CDR1 LGHNA, CDR2 YSLEER. The CDR3 totals 15 residues. The V gene lost 3 bases and the J gene lost 2 bases, with 12 bases spanning the gap. TCRdb passed the RT-PCR reads through MiXCR, listing each CDR3 protein once. The table shows about 500,000 distinct CDR3 sequences, with 16% occurring only once. Turning to this clonotype: What it recognizes is unknown.

The clonotype originates from a man between 50 and 70 years old who received an inactivated influenza vaccine. The chain has TRBV4-3 and TRBJ2-3; tentatively, D is TRBD1 (6 bases). The sequencing used CD4+ T cells sorted from PBMCs, collected approximately 25 months after vaccination. CDR3 protein: CASSHHGGHTDTQYF. Written as DNA, the CDR3 is TGCGCCAGCAGCCACCATGGGGGCCACACAGATACGCAGTATTTT.